This TCR beta chain was obtained from a study of CD8 T cells in Susac syndrome. Germline loops: CDR1 KGHDR, CDR2 SFDVKD. V dropped 2 bases and J dropped 2 bases, with 7 bases sitting between them. The CDR3 runs 14 residues. The RNA input was about 0.5 to 1 ug, and it was reverse transcribed with random hexamers. MiXCR, applied by TCRdb to the immunoSEQ multiplex PCR reads, yields one record per CDR3 protein. The table shows about 76,000 distinct CDR3 sequences, with 91% occurring only once. This clonotype was found once. The chain joins TRBV24-1 to TRBJ2-3, with unresolved D. The sequence came from a human donor with multiple sclerosis. The specimen sequenced was CD8+ T cells from PBMCs. Here the CDR3 DNA reads TGTGCCACCAGTGATTCCGGGTCCACAGATACGCAGTATTTT. It codes for CATSDSGSTDTQYF.